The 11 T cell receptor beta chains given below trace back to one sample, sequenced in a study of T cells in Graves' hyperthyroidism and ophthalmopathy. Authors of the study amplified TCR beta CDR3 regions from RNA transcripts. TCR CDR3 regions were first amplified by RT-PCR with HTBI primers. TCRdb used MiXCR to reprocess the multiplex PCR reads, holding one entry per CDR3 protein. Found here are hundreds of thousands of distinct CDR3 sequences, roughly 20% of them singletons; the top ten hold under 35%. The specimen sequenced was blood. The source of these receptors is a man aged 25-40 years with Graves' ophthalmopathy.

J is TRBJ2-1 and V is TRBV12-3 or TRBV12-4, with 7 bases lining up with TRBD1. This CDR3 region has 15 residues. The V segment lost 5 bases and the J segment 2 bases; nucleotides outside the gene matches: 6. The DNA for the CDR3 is TGTGCCAGCAGTACCGGGACAGCAACCTACAATGAGCAGTTCTTC. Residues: CASSTGTATYNEQFF.

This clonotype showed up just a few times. DNA of the CDR3: TGTGCCAGCAGCTTGGAAATGGGCGGATCCTACGAGCAGTACTTC. Translated, it gives CASSLEMGGSYEQYF. The chain has TRBV5-6 and TRBJ2-7, with D uncertain. Germline lookup yields CDR1 SGHDT and CDR2 YYEEEE. V lost 0 bases and J 1 base, leaving 11 bases between the germline ends. The CDR3 runs 15 residues.

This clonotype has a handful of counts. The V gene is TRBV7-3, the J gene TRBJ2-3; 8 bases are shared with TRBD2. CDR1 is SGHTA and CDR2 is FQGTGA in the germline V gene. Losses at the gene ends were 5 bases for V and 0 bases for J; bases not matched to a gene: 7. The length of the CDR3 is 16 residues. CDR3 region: CASSPDSGTSTDTQYF. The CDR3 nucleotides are TGTGCCAGCAGCCCGGATAGCGGGACTAGCACAGATACGCAGTATTTT.

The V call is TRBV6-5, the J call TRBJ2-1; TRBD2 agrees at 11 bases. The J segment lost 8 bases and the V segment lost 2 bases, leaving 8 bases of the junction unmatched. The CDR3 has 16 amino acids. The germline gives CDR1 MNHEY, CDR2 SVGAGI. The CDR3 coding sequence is TGTGCCAGCAGTTACCAGCCGGGACTAGCGGTTCATGAGCAGTTCTTC. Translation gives CASSYQPGLAVHEQFF.

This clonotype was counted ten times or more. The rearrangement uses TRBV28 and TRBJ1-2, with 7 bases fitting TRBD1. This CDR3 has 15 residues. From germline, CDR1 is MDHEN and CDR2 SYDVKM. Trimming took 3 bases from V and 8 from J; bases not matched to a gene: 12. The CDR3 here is CASSFMRDSPVGYTF. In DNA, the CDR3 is TGTGCCAGCAGTTTTATGCGGGACAGCCCCGTAGGCTACACCTTC.

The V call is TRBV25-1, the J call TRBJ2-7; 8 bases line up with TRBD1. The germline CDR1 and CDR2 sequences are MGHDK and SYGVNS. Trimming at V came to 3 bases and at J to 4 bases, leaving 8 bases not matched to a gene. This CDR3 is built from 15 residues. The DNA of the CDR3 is TGTGCCAGCAGTGACGAGGCAGGGGGCCGGTACGAGCAGTACTTC. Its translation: CASSDEAGGRYEQYF.

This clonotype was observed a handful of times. The CDR3 sequence: CASRSFGPAYEQYF. Here the CDR3 DNA reads TGTGCCAGCAGGTCCTTCGGGCCCGCCTACGAGCAGTACTTC. This chain uses TRBV6-1 with TRBJ2-7; D is unclear. This CDR3 comprises 14 residues. CDR1 is MNHNS, CDR2 SASEGT, per germline. V lost 6 bases to trimming and J lost 2 bases, with 14 bases between them.

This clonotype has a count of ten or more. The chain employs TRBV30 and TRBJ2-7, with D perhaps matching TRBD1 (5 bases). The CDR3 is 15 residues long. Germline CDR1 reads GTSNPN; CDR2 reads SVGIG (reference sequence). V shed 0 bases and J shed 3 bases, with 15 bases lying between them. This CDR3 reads CAWSVGSGKYYEQYF. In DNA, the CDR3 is TGTGCCTGGAGTGTAGGATCAGGGAAGTACTACGAGCAGTACTTC.

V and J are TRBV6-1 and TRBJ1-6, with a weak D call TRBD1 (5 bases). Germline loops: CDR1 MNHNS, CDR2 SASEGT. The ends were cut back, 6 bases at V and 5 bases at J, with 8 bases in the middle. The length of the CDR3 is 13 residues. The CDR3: CASRRQNNSPLHF. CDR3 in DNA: TGTGCCAGCAGAAGACAGAATAATTCACCCCTCCACTTT.

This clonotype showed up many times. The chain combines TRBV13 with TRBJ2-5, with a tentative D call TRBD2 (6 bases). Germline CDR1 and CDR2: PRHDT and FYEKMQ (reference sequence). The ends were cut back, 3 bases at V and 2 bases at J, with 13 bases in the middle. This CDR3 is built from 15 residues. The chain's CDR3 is CASSLGLEEQETQYF. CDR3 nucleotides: TGTGCCAGCAGCTTGGGACTGGAGGAGCAAGAGACCCAGTACTTC. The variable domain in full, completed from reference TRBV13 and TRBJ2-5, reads AAGVIQSPRHLIKEKRETATLKCYPIPRHDTVYWYQQGPGQDPQFLISFYEKMQSDKGSIPDRFSAQQFSDYHSELNMSSLELGDSALYFCASSLGLEEQETQYFGPGTRLLVL.

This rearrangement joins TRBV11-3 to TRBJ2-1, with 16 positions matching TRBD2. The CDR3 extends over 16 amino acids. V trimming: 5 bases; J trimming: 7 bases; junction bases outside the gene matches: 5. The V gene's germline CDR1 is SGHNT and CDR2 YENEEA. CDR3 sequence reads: CASSPGTSGRANEQFF. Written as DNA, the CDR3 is TGTGCCAGCAGCCCCGGGACTAGCGGGAGGGCGAATGAGCAGTTCTTC.